This is a list of T cell receptor beta chains from one sample in a study of T cell responses to AZD1222 COVID-19 vaccine. Sequenced by immunoSEQ multiplex PCR; TCRdb stores in-frame clones only, minus some. The repertoire holds about 110,000 clones, with about 92% as singletons. This specimen was peripheral blood, taken on day 0 of MenACWY control vaccination. The receptors here all came from an adult in good health. Both conserved end residues are part of each CDR3. Each record gives: clone size, D gene, J gene, V gene, CDR3 protein, CDR3 DNA. D genes are given only for firm matches. Clone size is not always given. Where it is, it says once, few, many or a class for expanded clones.

size: .; D: TRBD2; J: TRBJ2-7; V: TRBV18; CDR3: CASSRGLAGVSYEQYF; DNA: TGTGCCAGCTCACGGGGACTAGCGGGGGTCTCCTACGAGCAGTACTTC
size: .; D: .; J: TRBJ1-2; V: TRBV18; CDR3: CASSPRVDSAYGYTF; DNA: TGTGCCAGCTCACCTCGGGTAGATTCTGCCTATGGCTACACCTTC
size: .; D: .; J: TRBJ1-5; V: TRBV12-5; CDR3: CASGQVNNNQPQHF; DNA: TGTGCTAGTGGACAGGTAAATAACAATCAGCCCCAGCATTTT
size: .; D: .; J: TRBJ1-5; V: TRBV7-9; CDR3: CASSGRDGNQPQHF; DNA: TGTGCCAGCAGCGGCCGGGACGGGAATCAGCCCCAGCATTTT
size: .; D: .; J: TRBJ2-2; V: TRBV11-2; CDR3: CASRHNTGELFF; DNA: TGTGCCAGCAGACATAACACCGGGGAGCTGTTTTTT
size: .; D: .; J: TRBJ1-1; V: TRBV6-5; CDR3: CASSNFEAFF; DNA: TGTGCCAGCAGCAACTTCGAAGCTTTCTTT
size: .; D: .; J: TRBJ2-3; V: TRBV30; CDR3: CAWSTTRGSGDTQYF; DNA: TGTGCCTGGAGTACTACTAGGGGGTCGGGAGATACGCAGTATTTT
size: .; D: .; J: TRBJ1-1; V: TRBV6-5; CDR3: CASSYSYGLDTEAFF; DNA: TGTGCCAGCAGTTACTCGTACGGACTTGACACTGAAGCTTTCTTT
size: .; D: .; J: TRBJ2-7; V: TRBV13; CDR3: CASSLEPQGGTYEQYF; DNA: TGTGCCAGCAGCTTAGAACCCCAGGGGGGAACCTACGAGCAGTACTTC
size: .; D: .; J: TRBJ1-6; V: TRBV28; CDR3: CASSSRGGNSPLHF; DNA: TGTGCCAGCAGTTCCAGGGGCGGTAATTCACCCCTCCACTTT
size: .; D: TRBD2; J: TRBJ2-3; V: TRBV6-1; CDR3: CASSELAGGLVSDTQYF; DNA: TGTGCCAGCAGTGAGCTAGCGGGGGGGCTTGTCTCAGATACGCAGTATTTT
size: .; D: TRBD2; J: TRBJ2-7; V: TRBV13; CDR3: CASSFAVGTSGYEQYF; DNA: TGTGCCAGCAGCTTCGCCGTAGGGACTAGTGGTTACGAGCAGTACTTC
size: .; D: TRBD1; J: TRBJ2-3; V: TRBV6-1; CDR3: CASSGWTGGYGTDTQYF; DNA: TGTGCCAGCAGTGGGTGGACAGGGGGATATGGCACAGATACGCAGTATTTT
size: .; D: .; J: TRBJ2-3; V: TRBV2; CDR3: CASSVRPSGTDTQYF; DNA: TGTGCCAGCAGTGTCCGGCCCTCGGGCACAGATACGCAGTATTTT
size: .; D: .; J: TRBJ1-1; V: TRBV30; CDR3: CAEDRNTEAFF; DNA: TGTGCCGAAGACAGGAACACTGAAGCTTTCTTT
size: .; D: TRBD1; J: TRBJ1-1; V: TRBV18; CDR3: CASSPFDRGGEAFF; DNA: TGTGCCAGCTCACCATTTGACAGGGGGGGTGAAGCTTTCTTT
size: .; D: TRBD1; J: TRBJ1-5; V: TRBV29-1; CDR3: CSVRDRHNQPQHF; DNA: TGCAGCGTTCGGGACAGACATAATCAGCCCCAGCATTTT
size: .; D: .; J: TRBJ1-3; V: TRBV28; CDR3: CASRSVPGPLSGNTIYF; DNA: TGTGCCAGCAGGTCCGTCCCAGGCCCACTCTCTGGAAACACCATATATTTT
size: .; D: .; J: TRBJ1-1; V: TRBV9; CDR3: CASSVGGGGDTEAFF; DNA: TGTGCCAGCAGCGTAGGTGGAGGGGGAGACACTGAAGCTTTCTTT
size: .; D: .; J: TRBJ2-7; V: TRBV7-8; CDR3: CASSLLKFPGNEQYF; DNA: TGTGCCAGCAGCTTACTTAAGTTCCCAGGTAACGAGCAGTACTTC
size: .; D: .; J: TRBJ1-2; V: TRBV6-5; CDR3: CASSLGGRGNYGYTF; DNA: TGTGCCAGCAGTTTAGGAGGGAGAGGTAACTATGGCTACACCTTC
size: .; D: TRBD1; J: TRBJ1-5; V: TRBV5-1; CDR3: CASSLGGQAFNQPQHF; DNA: TGCGCCAGCAGCTTGGGCGGACAGGCGTTCAATCAGCCCCAGCATTTT
size: .; D: .; J: TRBJ2-1; V: TRBV6-5; CDR3: CASSPVGPDEQFF; DNA: TGTGCCAGCAGTCCCGTTGGTCCCGATGAGCAGTTCTTC
size: few; D: TRBD1; J: TRBJ2-2; V: TRBV6-4; CDR3: CASSDSDRVTGELFF; DNA: TGTGCCAGCAGTGACTCAGACAGGGTCACCGGGGAGCTGTTTTTT
size: .; D: .; J: TRBJ1-5; V: TRBV7-2; CDR3: CASSFDPNVGNQPQHF; DNA: TGTGCCAGCAGCTTTGACCCTAATGTGGGCAATCAGCCCCAGCATTTT
size: .; D: .; J: TRBJ1-2; V: TRBV20-1; CDR3: CSASDPEGYTF; DNA: TGCAGTGCCTCGGACCCCGAGGGCTACACCTTC
size: .; D: TRBD1; J: TRBJ1-2; V: TRBV6-5; CDR3: CATRGTGSNYGYTF; DNA: TGTGCTACGAGAGGGACAGGATCTAACTATGGCTACACCTTC
size: .; D: TRBD2; J: TRBJ2-7; V: TRBV4-1; CDR3: CASSQEGPMGLAGAYEQYF; DNA: TGCGCCAGCAGCCAAGAGGGCCCGATGGGGCTAGCGGGGGCATACGAGCAGTACTTC
size: .; D: .; J: TRBJ1-6; V: TRBV30; CDR3: CAWSVQDNSPLHF; DNA: TGTGCCTGGAGTGTCCAGGATAATTCACCCCTCCACTTT
size: .; D: .; J: TRBJ2-7; V: TRBV25-1; CDR3: CASSETQGHYEQYF; DNA: TGTGCCAGCAGTGAGACCCAAGGGCACTACGAGCAGTACTTC
size: .; D: .; J: TRBJ2-5; V: TRBV3-1/TRBV3-2; CDR3: CASSQGFKATWTQYF; DNA: TGTGCCAGCAGCCAAGGGTTCAAGGCAACCTGGACCCAGTACTTC
size: .; D: .; J: TRBJ2-2; V: TRBV3-1/TRBV3-2; CDR3: CASSQDEGVRELFF; DNA: TGTGCCAGCAGCCAAGATGAGGGAGTGCGGGAGCTGTTTTTT
size: .; D: .; J: TRBJ1-2; V: TRBV5-8; CDR3: CASSPGRRGYTF; DNA: TGTGCCAGCAGCCCGGGGCGGCGGGGCTACACCTTC
size: .; D: .; J: TRBJ1-6; V: TRBV5-1; CDR3: CASSPDNSPLHF; DNA: TGCGCCAGCAGCCCGGACAACTCACCCCTCCACTTT
size: .; D: .; J: TRBJ2-2; V: TRBV11-2; CDR3: CASSYFQAPRNTGELFF; DNA: TGTGCCAGCAGCTACTTCCAAGCTCCACGGAACACCGGGGAGCTGTTTTTT
size: .; D: .; J: TRBJ2-7; V: TRBV6-2/TRBV6-3; CDR3: CASSISPYKQYF; DNA: TGTGCCAGCAGCATCTCCCCCTATAAGCAGTACTTC
size: .; D: .; J: TRBJ2-2; V: TRBV6-4; CDR3: CASSDQANTGELFF; DNA: TGTGCCAGCAGTGATCAGGCGAACACCGGGGAGCTGTTTTTT
size: .; D: .; J: TRBJ1-2; V: TRBV5-6; CDR3: CASSLGYGYTF; DNA: TGTGCCAGCAGCCTCGGCTATGGCTACACCTTC
size: .; D: TRBD1; J: TRBJ1-3; V: TRBV11-2; CDR3: CASSPGTGRGNTIYF; DNA: TGTGCCAGCAGCCCTGGGACAGGGAGAGGAAACACCATATATTTT
size: .; D: TRBD1; J: TRBJ2-7; V: TRBV19; CDR3: CASGWGQNYEQYF; DNA: TGTGCCAGTGGATGGGGACAGAACTACGAGCAGTACTTC
size: .; D: .; J: TRBJ2-1; V: TRBV5-6; CDR3: CASSLRGGVHNEQFF; DNA: TGTGCCAGCAGCTTAAGAGGGGGGGTACACAATGAGCAGTTCTTC
size: .; D: .; J: TRBJ2-1; V: TRBV20-1; CDR3: CSASETAIVNEQFF; DNA: TGCAGTGCTAGTGAGACAGCCATAGTCAATGAGCAGTTCTTC
size: .; D: .; J: TRBJ2-3; V: TRBV6-4; CDR3: CASSAGSPGQGTQYF; DNA: TGTGCCAGCAGCGCAGGCTCCCCGGGTCAGGGTACGCAGTATTTT
size: .; D: TRBD1; J: TRBJ1-2; V: TRBV19; CDR3: CASSIGQGGIYGYTF; DNA: TGTGCCAGTAGTATCGGACAGGGCGGGATATATGGCTACACCTTC
size: .; D: TRBD1; J: TRBJ2-3; V: TRBV7-3; CDR3: CASSLGQGMGTDTQYF; DNA: TGTGCCAGCAGCCTCGGACAGGGGATGGGCACAGATACGCAGTATTTT
size: .; D: .; J: TRBJ2-6; V: TRBV18; CDR3: CASSGFSGANVLTF; DNA: TGTGCCAGCTCCGGCTTCTCTGGGGCCAACGTCCTGACTTTC
size: .; D: TRBD2; J: TRBJ2-1; V: TRBV11-2; CDR3: CASSTTSDTYNEQFF; DNA: TGTGCCAGCAGCACTACTAGCGACACCTACAATGAGCAGTTCTTC
size: .; D: TRBD1; J: TRBJ1-5; V: TRBV6-2/TRBV6-3; CDR3: CASSPYGQGAFHQPQHF; DNA: TGTGCCAGCAGTCCCTACGGTCAGGGGGCGTTCCATCAGCCCCAGCATTTT
size: .; D: .; J: TRBJ1-5; V: TRBV28; CDR3: CASSLAELSNQPQHF; DNA: TGTGCCAGCAGTTTAGCAGAGCTTAGCAATCAGCCCCAGCATTTT